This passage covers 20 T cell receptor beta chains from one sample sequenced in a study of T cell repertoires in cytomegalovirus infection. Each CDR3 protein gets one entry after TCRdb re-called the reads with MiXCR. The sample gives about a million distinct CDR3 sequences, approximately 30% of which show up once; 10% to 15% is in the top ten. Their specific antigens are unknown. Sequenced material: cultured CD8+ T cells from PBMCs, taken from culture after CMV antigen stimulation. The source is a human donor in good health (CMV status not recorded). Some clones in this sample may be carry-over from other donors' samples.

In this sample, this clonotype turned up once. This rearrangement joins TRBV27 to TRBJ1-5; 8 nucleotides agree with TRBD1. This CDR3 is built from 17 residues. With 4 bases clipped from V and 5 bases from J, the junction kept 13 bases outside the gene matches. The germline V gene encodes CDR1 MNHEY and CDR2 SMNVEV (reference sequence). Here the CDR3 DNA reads TGTGCCAGCAGTTCGCGGGCCAGGGGGCTTAATTATCAGCCCCAGCATTTT. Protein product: CASSSRARGLNYQPQHF.

CDR3 sequence: CASSYSGGSSYEQYF. Here the CDR3 DNA reads TGTGCCAGCAGTTATAGCGGGGGGAGCTCCTACGAGCAGTACTTC. This chain connects TRBV6-5 to TRBJ2-7; 10 bases match TRBD2. Germline values: CDR1 MNHEY, CDR2 SVGAGI. CDR3 size: 15 residues. V lost 3 bases, J lost 0 bases, and 2 bases stayed unmatched.

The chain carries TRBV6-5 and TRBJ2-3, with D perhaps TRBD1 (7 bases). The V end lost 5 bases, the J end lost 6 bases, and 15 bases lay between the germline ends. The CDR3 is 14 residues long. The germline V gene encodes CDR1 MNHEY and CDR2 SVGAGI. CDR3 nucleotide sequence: TGTGCCAGCAGTCCAGGAGGGGGCAGGGATACGCAGTATTTT. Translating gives CASSPGGGRDTQYF.

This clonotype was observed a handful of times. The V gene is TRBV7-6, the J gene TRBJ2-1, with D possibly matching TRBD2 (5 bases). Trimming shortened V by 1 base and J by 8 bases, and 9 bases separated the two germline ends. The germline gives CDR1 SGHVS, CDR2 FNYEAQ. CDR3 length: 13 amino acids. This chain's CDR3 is CASSLGEGYEQFF. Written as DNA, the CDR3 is TGTGCCAGCAGCTTAGGTGAGGGCTATGAGCAGTTCTTC.

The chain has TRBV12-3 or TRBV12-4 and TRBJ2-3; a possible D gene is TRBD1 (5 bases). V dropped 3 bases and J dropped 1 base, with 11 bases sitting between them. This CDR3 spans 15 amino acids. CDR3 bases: TGTGCCAGCAGTTTTTTGGTCAGGGGCACAGATACGCAGTATTTT. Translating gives CASSFLVRGTDTQYF.

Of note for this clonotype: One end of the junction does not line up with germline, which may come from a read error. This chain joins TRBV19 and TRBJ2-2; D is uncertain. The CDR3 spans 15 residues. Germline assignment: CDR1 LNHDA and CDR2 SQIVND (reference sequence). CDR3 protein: CTSSIFQLNTGELFF. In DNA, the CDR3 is TGTACCAGTAGTATCTTCCAGCTGAACACCGGGGAGCTGTTTTTT.

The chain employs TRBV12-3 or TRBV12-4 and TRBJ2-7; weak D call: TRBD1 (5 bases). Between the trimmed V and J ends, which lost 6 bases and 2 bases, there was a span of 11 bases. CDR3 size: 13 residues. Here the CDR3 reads CASSSGSTYEQYV. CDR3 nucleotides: TGTGCCAGCAGCTCAGGGTCCACCTACGAGCAGTACGTC.

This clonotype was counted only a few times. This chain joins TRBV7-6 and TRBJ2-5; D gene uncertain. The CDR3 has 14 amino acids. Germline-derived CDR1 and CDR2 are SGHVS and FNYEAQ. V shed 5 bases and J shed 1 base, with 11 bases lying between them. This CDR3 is CASSDQLTQETQYF. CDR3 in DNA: TGTGCCAGCAGCGATCAGCTAACCCAAGAGACCCAGTACTTC. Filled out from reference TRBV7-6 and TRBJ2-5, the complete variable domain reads GAGVSQSPRYKVTKRGQDVALRCDPISGHVSLYWYRQALGQGPEFLTYFNYEAQQDKSGLPNDRFSAERPEGSISTLTIQRTEQRDSAMYRCASSDQLTQETQYFGPGTRLLVL.

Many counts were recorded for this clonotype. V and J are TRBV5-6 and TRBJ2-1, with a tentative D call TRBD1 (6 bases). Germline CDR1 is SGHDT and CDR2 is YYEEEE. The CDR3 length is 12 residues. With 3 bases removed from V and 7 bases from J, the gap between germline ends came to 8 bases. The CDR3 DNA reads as TGTGCCAGCAGCTCCCAGGGGAATGAGCAGTTCTTC. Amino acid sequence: CASSSQGNEQFF.

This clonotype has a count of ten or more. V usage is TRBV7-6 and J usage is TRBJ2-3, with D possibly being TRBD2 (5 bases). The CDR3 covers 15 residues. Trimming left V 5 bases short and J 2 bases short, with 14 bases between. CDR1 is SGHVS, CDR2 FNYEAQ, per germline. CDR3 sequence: CASSPGGGHTDTQYF. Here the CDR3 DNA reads TGTGCCAGCAGCCCCGGTGGAGGTCACACAGATACGCAGTATTTT.

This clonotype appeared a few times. The CDR3 DNA reads as TGTGCCAGTAGTACGACAGAGGGAAATGAGCAGTTCTTC. Amino acid sequence: CASSTTEGNEQFF. The genes are TRBV19 and TRBJ2-1; D may be TRBD1 or TRBD2 (5 bases each). V was cut by 4 bases and J by 7 bases, with 11 bases left in between. The CDR3 sequence is 13 residues long. Looked up from germline, CDR1 is LNHDA and CDR2 is SQIVND (reference sequence).

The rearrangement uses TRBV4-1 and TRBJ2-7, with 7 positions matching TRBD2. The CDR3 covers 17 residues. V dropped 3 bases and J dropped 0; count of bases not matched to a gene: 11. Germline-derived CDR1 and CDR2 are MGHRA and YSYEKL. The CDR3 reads CASSHPMDGGTSYEQYF. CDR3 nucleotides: TGCGCCAGCAGCCACCCCATGGACGGGGGGACCTCCTACGAGCAGTACTTC.

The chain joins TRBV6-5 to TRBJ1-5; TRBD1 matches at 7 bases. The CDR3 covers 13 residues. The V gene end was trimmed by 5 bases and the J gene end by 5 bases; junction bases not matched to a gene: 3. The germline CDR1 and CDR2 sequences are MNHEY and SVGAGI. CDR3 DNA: TGTGCCAGCAGTCGGGACAGCGATCAGCCCCAGCATTTT. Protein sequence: CASSRDSDQPQHF.

CDR3 region: CASRDRLDREHNEQFF. The DNA for the CDR3 is TGTGCCAGCAGAGACCGACTGGACCGGGAGCACAATGAGCAGTTCTTC. The V gene is TRBV6-5, the J gene TRBJ2-1; TRBD2 is a possible D gene (6 bases). The CDR3 covers 16 residues. Trimming left V 6 bases short and J 5 bases short, with 20 bases between. The germline V gene has CDR1 MNHEY and CDR2 SVGAGI.

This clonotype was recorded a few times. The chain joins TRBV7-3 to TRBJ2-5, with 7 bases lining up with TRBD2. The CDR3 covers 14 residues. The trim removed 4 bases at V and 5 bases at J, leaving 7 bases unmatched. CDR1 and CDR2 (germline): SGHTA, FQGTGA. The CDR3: CASSSGRGEETQYF. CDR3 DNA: TGTGCCAGCAGCTCCGGCCGGGGGGAGGAGACCCAGTACTTC.

The CDR3 DNA follows: TGTGCCAGCAGTTTACCCAGACATGCGAACACCGGGGAGCTGTTTTTT. This codes for CASSLPRHANTGELFF. This chain connects TRBV12-3 or TRBV12-4 to TRBJ2-2; D is unclear. This CDR3 comprises 16 residues. The germline V and J ends were trimmed by 2 bases and 0 bases, with 10 bases remaining between them.

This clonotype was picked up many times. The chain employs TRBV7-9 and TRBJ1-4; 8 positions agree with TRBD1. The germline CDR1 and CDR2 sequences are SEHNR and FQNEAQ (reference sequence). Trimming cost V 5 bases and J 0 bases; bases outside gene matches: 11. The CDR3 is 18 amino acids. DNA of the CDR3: TGTGCCAGCAGCCCACGATCCGGGACAGGAGCAACTAATGAAAAACTGTTTTTT. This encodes CASSPRSGTGATNEKLFF.

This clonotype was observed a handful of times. CDR3 sequence: CASSEWGGNRATEAFF. The CDR3 bases are TGTGCCAGCAGTGAATGGGGAGGAAACAGGGCCACTGAAGCTTTCTTT. The chain employs TRBV6-1 and TRBJ1-1; perhaps TRBD1 as D (6 bases). V was trimmed by 2 bases and J by 4 bases, leaving 17 bases between them. Germline lookup yields CDR1 MNHNS and CDR2 SASEGT. This CDR3 spans 16 amino acids.

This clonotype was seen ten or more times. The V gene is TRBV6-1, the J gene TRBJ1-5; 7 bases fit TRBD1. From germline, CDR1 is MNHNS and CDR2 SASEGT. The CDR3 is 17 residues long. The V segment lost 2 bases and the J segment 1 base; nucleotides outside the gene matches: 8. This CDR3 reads CASSEFGTDLSNQPQHF. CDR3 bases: TGTGCCAGCAGTGAATTTGGGACAGACTTAAGCAATCAGCCCCAGCATTTT.

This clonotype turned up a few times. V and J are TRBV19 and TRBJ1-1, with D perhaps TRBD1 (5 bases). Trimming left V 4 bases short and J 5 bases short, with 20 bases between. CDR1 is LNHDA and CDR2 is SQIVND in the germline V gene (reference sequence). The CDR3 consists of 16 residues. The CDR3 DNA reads TGTGCCAGTAGTACCCTCCCCGGCAGGGTAGAGACTGAAGCTTTCTTT. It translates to CASSTLPGRVETEAFF.